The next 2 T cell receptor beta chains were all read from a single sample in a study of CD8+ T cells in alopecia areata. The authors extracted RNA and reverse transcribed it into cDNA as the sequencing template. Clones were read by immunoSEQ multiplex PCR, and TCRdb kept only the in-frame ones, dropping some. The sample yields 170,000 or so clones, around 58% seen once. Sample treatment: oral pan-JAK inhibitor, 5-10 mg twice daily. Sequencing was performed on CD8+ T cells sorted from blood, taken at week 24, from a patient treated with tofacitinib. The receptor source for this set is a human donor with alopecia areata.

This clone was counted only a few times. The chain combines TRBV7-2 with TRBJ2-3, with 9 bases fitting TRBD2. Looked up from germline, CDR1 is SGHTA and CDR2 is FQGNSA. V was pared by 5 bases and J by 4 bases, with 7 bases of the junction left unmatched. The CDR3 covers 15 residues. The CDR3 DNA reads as TGTGCCAGCAGCCCAGCGGGGGGATGGGCAGATACGCAGTATTTT. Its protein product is CASSPAGGWADTQYF. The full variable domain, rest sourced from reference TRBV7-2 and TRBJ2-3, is GAGVSQSPSNKVTEKGKDVELRCDPISGHTALYWYRQSLGQGLEFLIYFQGNSAPDKSGLPSDRFSAERTGGSVSTLTIQRTQQEDSAVYLCASSPAGGWADTQYFGPGTRLTVL.

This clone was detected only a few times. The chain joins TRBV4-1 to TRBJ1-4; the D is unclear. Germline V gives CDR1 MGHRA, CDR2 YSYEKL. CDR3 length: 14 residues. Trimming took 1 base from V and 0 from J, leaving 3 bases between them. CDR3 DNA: TGCGCCAGCAGCCAAGCTGCAACTAATGAAAAACTGTTTTTT. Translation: CASSQAATNEKLFF.